One sample yielded the 25 T cell receptor beta chains listed below, sequenced in a study of shared clonotypes between healthy human individuals. Measured with immunoSEQ multiplex PCR; TCRdb has only the in-frame clones, and not every one. The sample lists some 2,500,000 clones, around 93% seen once, with around 0.4% in the top ten. Sequencing was done on a sample of naive CD4+ T cells from PBMCs. Subset denoted: CD45RA+ positively selected. The origin of the receptors is a man in his late teens or twenties in good health. Some clones in this sample may be carry-over from other donors' samples.

Note on this clone: The sample holds other DNA sequences that translate to the same CDR3. This chain joins TRBV9 and TRBJ2-1; perhaps TRBD2 as D (6 bases). The CDR3 consists of 15 residues. V shed 2 bases and J shed 1 base, with 10 bases lying between them. Looked up from germline, CDR1 is SGDLS and CDR2 is YYNGEE. The CDR3 DNA follows: TGTGCCAGCAGCGTCGGAGGGGATTCCTACAATGAGCAGTTCTTC. This sequence encodes CASSVGGDSYNEQFF. The full variable domain, in which reference TRBV9 and TRBJ2-1 provide the parts outside the CDR3, is DSGVTQTPKHLITATGQRVTLRCSPRSGDLSVYWYQQSLDQGLQFLIQYYNGEERAKGNILERFSAQQFPDLHSELNLSSLELGDSALYFCASSVGGDSYNEQFFGPGTRLTVL.

The chain is built from TRBV18 and TRBJ2-7; either TRBD1 or TRBD2 may fit D (5 bases each). The ends were cut back, 0 bases at V and 7 bases at J, with 16 bases in the middle. The CDR3 spans 15 residues. The germline gives CDR1 KGHSH, CDR2 LQKENI. As DNA, the CDR3 is TGTGCCAGCTCACCACCAAGCCCGGGGCCAAGGGAGCAGTACTTC. It yields the protein CASSPPSPGPREQYF.

This chain joins TRBV28 and TRBJ1-1, with D unresolved. CDR3 length: 12 amino acids. Per the germline V gene, CDR1 is MDHEN and CDR2 is SYDVKM. V was cut by 6 bases and J by 3 bases, with 8 bases left in between. Here the CDR3 reads CASRLGHTEAFF. For the CDR3, the DNA is TGTGCCAGCAGATTAGGACACACTGAAGCTTTCTTT.

The chain is built from TRBV29-1 and TRBJ2-7; D ambiguous. Germline V CDR1 and CDR2: SQVTM, ANQGSEA. The CDR3 is 10 amino acids. The V gene lost 6 bases and the J gene lost 7 bases, with 10 bases spanning the gap. This chain's CDR3 is CSVRTGEQYF. The CDR3, as DNA: TGCAGCGTGCGAACTGGGGAGCAGTACTTC.

V and J are TRBV2 and TRBJ1-5; 9 bases agree with TRBD1. J gave up 5 bases and V 6 bases, and 2 bases lay outside the gene matches. The CDR3 is 13 amino acids. Germline CDR1 SNHLY, CDR2 FYNNEI. The CDR3 nucleotides read TGTGCCAGCAGGGACAGGGGAGATCAGCCCCAGCATTTT. As protein: CASRDRGDQPQHF. The whole variable domain, filled in from reference TRBV2 and TRBJ1-5, reads EPEVTQTPSHQVTQMGQEVILRCVPISNHLYFYWYRQILGQKVEFLVSFYNNEISEKSEIFDDQFSVERPDGSNFTLKIRSTKLEDSAMYFCASRDRGDQPQHFGDGTRLSIL.

This clone has a handful of counts. The chain carries TRBV18 and TRBJ1-1, with D perhaps TRBD1 (5 bases). The CDR3 is 14 residues long. CDR1 and CDR2 (germline): KGHSH, LQKENI. V was cut by 4 bases and J by 1 base, with 10 bases left in between. Here the CDR3 reads CASSLQASNTEAFF. CDR3 DNA: TGTGCCAGCTCACTACAGGCTTCGAACACTGAAGCTTTCTTT.

The chain recombines TRBV12-5 with TRBJ1-2; D is unresolved. CDR1 is LGHNT and CDR2 is FRNRAP in the germline V gene. V lost 4 bases and J lost 7, with 10 bases in between. CDR3 length equals 12 residues. CDR3 bases: TGTGCTAGTGGTTCGAGGACTGGTGGCTACACCTTC. This translates into CASGSRTGGYTF.

The gene calls are TRBV2 and TRBJ2-6; no clear D gene. Germline loops: CDR1 SNHLY, CDR2 FYNNEI. Trimming took 8 bases from V and 0 from J, leaving 8 bases between them. The CDR3 has 14 amino acids. The CDR3 protein is CASGWLSGANVLTF. The CDR3 region has the DNA TGTGCCAGCGGGTGGCTCTCTGGGGCCAACGTCCTGACTTTC.

The rearrangement joins TRBV11-1 to TRBJ2-3, with D maybe TRBD2 (6 bases). The CDR3 totals 15 residues. Trimming removed 4 bases from V and 0 bases from J, with 11 bases in between. Germline lookup yields CDR1 SGHAT and CDR2 FQDESV (reference sequence). The CDR3 is CASSYGGTSTDTQYF. The CDR3 nucleotides are TGTGCCAGCAGCTATGGCGGGACCAGCACAGATACGCAGTATTTT.

This chain joins TRBV5-1 and TRBJ2-1; TRBD2 aligns across 8 bases. Germline V gives CDR1 SGHRS, CDR2 YFSETQ. V lost 9 bases to trimming and J lost 7 bases; unmatched junction nucleotides: 12. The CDR3 has 14 residues. The CDR3 spells CATRSLAGINEQFF. The CDR3 DNA reads as TGCGCCACGAGGTCCCTAGCGGGCATTAATGAGCAGTTCTTC.

The chain carries TRBV6-1 and TRBJ2-7; no firm D call. The CDR3 has 14 amino acids. CDR1 is MNHNS and CDR2 is SASEGT in the germline V gene. Trimming shortened V by 0 bases and J by 3 bases, and 9 bases separated the two germline ends. The DNA of the CDR3 is TGTGCCAGCAGTGAAGCGCTTTTAGGCTACGAGCAGTACTTC. Amino acid sequence: CASSEALLGYEQYF.

V gene TRBV29-1 combines with J gene TRBJ2-1, with TRBD2 matching over 7 bases. The CDR3 totals 15 residues. Germline assignment: CDR1 SQVTM and CDR2 ANQGSEA. J was trimmed by 3 bases and V by 2 bases; bases with no gene match: 7. The CDR3 spells CSVEYLAGVYNEQFF. In DNA, the CDR3 is TGCAGCGTTGAATATCTTGCGGGAGTCTACAATGAGCAGTTCTTC.

The rearrangement joins TRBV18 to TRBJ1-1, with 8 nucleotides matching TRBD1. From germline, CDR1 is KGHSH and CDR2 LQKENI. This CDR3 is built from 15 residues. The J segment lost 3 bases and the V segment lost 3 bases, leaving 6 bases of the junction unmatched. This CDR3 is CASSPTGTGHTEAFF. The CDR3 nucleotides are TGTGCCAGCTCACCGACCGGGACAGGTCACACTGAAGCTTTCTTT.

The chain uses TRBV29-1 and TRBJ2-7; unclear D gene. V gave up 4 bases and J gave up 11 bases, with 18 bases separating them. The CDR3 extends over 12 amino acids. Germline V gene lookup returns CDR1 SQVTM and CDR2 ANQGSEA. The CDR3 protein is CSVAETEKKEYF. The CDR3 coding sequence is TGCAGCGTTGCCGAAACGGAGAAGAAAGAGTACTTC.

The chain couples TRBV19 to TRBJ1-2; no definite D call. CDR1 LNHDA and CDR2 SQIVND come from the germline V gene (reference sequence). This CDR3 comprises 15 residues. The V end was cut by 1 base, the J end by 2 bases, with 11 bases between. The CDR3 coding sequence is TGTGCCAGTAGTATAGGGCGGGCGGGGAACTATGGCTACACCTTC. It encodes CASSIGRAGNYGYTF.

This sequence joins TRBV25-1 and TRBJ2-1, with 7 bases fitting TRBD2. Germline CDR1 and CDR2: MGHDK and SYGVNS. Trimming at V came to 5 bases and at J to 9 bases, leaving 13 bases not matched to a gene. This CDR3 contains 15 residues. The CDR3: CASSSFASGGREQFF. The CDR3 coding sequence is TGTGCCAGCAGTTCCTTCGCTAGCGGAGGGCGTGAGCAGTTCTTC.

The chain has TRBV28 and TRBJ2-7, with D perhaps TRBD1 (5 bases). Germline CDR1 reads MDHEN; CDR2 reads SYDVKM. Trimming removed 8 bases from V and 0 bases from J, with 14 bases in between. This CDR3 has 14 residues. The CDR3: CASGVGPHSYEQYF. CDR3 in DNA: TGTGCCAGCGGTGTGGGGCCCCACTCCTACGAGCAGTACTTC.

The chain links TRBV18 to TRBJ2-7, with no clear D. The CDR3 is 12 amino acids. Germline V lookup: CDR1 KGHSH, CDR2 LQKENI. Deletions cut 3 bases from V and 7 bases from J, with 10 bases between. The CDR3, as DNA: TGTGCCAGCTCACCCAACGTGGGGGAGCAGTACTTC. Translated, it gives CASSPNVGEQYF.

For this clone: The sample holds other DNA sequences that translate to the same CDR3. V gene TRBV18 combines with J gene TRBJ1-2, with D tentatively TRBD1 (6 bases). The CDR3 spans 13 residues. V lost 4 bases and J 5 bases, leaving 11 bases between the germline ends. The germline CDR1 and CDR2 sequences are KGHSH and LQKENI. CDR3 in DNA: TGTGCCAGCTCACTCGACAGGATTTATGGCTACACCTTC. Translated, it gives CASSLDRIYGYTF.

The chain joins TRBV6-5 to TRBJ2-5, with TRBD2 as a possible D gene (5 bases). The CDR3 runs 16 residues. V lost 4 bases to trimming and J lost 4 bases, with 19 bases between them. Germline CDR1 MNHEY, CDR2 SVGAGI. The CDR3 sequence: CASSSSAPGWVETQYF. In DNA, the CDR3 is TGTGCCAGCAGTTCGTCGGCCCCGGGGTGGGTAGAGACCCAGTACTTC.

This clone was recorded once. Other DNA sequences from this sample encode an identical CDR3 as well. This sequence joins TRBV11-2 and TRBJ2-2; D gene ambiguous. V dropped 4 bases and J dropped 4 bases, with 7 bases sitting between them. CDR1 SGHAT and CDR2 FQNNGV come from the germline V gene. The CDR3 loop spans 13 amino acids. The CDR3, as DNA: TGTGCCAGCAGCTCCCGGGCCACCGGGGAGCTGTTTTTT. Residues: CASSSRATGELFF.

This chain links TRBV5-8 with TRBJ2-3; 10 bases fit TRBD1. This CDR3 has 15 amino acids. Losses at the gene ends were 4 bases for V and 6 bases for J; bases not matched to a gene: 8. In germline, CDR1 is SGHTS, CDR2 YDEGEE. In DNA, the CDR3 is TGTGCCAGCAGCATATCGGGACAGGGGCGGGATACGCAGTATTTT. Translation: CASSISGQGRDTQYF.

V gene TRBV5-1 combines with J gene TRBJ1-3, with 8 nucleotides matching TRBD1. V lost 0 bases, J lost 0 bases, and 2 bases stayed unmatched. The CDR3 is made up of 16 amino acids. Germline loops: CDR1 SGHRS, CDR2 YFSETQ. Written as DNA, the CDR3 is TGCGCCAGCAGCTTGGGGGACAGGTTCTCTGGAAACACCATATATTTT. Protein sequence: CASSLGDRFSGNTIYF.

The V gene is TRBV23-1, the J gene TRBJ2-7; 13 nucleotides agree with TRBD2. TRBV23-1 is known as an ORF, though its function is uncertain. The trim removed 4 bases at V and 0 bases at J, leaving 9 bases unmatched. The CDR3 is made up of 18 amino acids. The CDR3 spells CASSRRTSGRSSSYEQYF. The CDR3 DNA reads as TGCGCCAGCAGTCGACGGACTAGCGGGAGATCCAGCTCCTACGAGCAGTACTTC.

The chain combines TRBV6-7 with TRBJ2-6, with D maybe TRBD1 (6 bases). TRBV6-7 is an ORF for which the function is uncertain. V shed 8 bases and J shed 2 bases, with 13 bases lying between them. This CDR3 contains 15 residues. This chain's CDR3 is CASGTPGAGANVLTF. The DNA for the CDR3 is TGTGCCAGCGGGACACCCGGGGCTGGGGCCAACGTCCTGACTTTC.